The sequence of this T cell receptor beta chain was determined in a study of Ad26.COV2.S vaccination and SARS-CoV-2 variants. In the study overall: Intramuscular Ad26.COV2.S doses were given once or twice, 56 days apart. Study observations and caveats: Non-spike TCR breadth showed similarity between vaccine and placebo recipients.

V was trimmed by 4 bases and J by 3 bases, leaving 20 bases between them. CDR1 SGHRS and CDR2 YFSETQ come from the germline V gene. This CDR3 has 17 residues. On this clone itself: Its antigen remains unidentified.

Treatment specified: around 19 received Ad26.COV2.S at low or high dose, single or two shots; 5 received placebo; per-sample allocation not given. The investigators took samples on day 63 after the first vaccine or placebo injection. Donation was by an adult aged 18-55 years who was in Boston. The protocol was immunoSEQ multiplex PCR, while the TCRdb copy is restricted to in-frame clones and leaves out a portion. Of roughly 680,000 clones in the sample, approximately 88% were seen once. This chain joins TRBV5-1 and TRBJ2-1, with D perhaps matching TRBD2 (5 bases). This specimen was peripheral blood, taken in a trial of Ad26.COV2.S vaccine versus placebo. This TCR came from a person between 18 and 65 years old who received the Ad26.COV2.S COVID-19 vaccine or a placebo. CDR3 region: CASSLAPSDSNYNEQFF. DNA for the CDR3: TGCGCCAGCAGCCTGGCCCCCTCGGACTCAAACTACAATGAGCAGTTCTTC.